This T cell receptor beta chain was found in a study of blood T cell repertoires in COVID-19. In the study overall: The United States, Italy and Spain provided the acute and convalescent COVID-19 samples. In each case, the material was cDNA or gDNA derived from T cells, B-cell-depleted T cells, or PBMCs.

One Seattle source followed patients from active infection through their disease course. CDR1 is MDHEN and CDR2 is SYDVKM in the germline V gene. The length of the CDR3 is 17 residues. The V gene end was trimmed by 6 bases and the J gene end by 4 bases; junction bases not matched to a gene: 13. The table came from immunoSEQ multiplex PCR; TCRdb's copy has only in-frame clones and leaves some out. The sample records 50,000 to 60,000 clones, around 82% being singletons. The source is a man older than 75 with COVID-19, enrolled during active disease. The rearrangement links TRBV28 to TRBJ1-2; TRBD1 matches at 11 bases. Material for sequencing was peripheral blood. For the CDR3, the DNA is TGTGCCAGCAGCCCGGGACAGGGGGTCCCAGAACCCTATGGCTACACCTTC. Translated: CASSPGQGVPEPYGYTF.